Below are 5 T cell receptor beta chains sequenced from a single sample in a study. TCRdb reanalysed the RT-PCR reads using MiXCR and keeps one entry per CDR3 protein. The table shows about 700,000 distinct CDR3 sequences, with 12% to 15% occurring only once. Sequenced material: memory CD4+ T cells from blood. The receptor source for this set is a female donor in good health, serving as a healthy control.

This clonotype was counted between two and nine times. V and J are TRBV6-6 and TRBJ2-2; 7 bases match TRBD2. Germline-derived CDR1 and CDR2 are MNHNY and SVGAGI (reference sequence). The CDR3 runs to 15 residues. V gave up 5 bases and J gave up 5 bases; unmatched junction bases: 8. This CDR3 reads CASSTQGGNTGELFF. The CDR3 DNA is TGTGCCAGCAGTACCCAGGGAGGGAATACCGGGGAGCTGTTTTTT.

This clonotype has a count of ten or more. CDR3 in amino acids: CSARGQAFTYEQYF. CDR3 coding DNA: TGCAGTGCTAGGGGGCAGGCCTTTACCTACGAGCAGTACTTC. The chain has TRBV20-1 and TRBJ2-7, with D perhaps TRBD1 (5 bases). Germline CDR1 reads DFQATT; CDR2 reads SNEGSKA (reference sequence). V shed 3 bases and J shed 2 bases, with 14 bases lying between them. There are 14 residues in the CDR3.

The CDR3 protein is CASSLSAGWQETQYF. The CDR3 coding sequence is TGTGCCAGCAGTTTATCGGCAGGGTGGCAAGAGACCCAGTACTTC. The rearrangement links TRBV28 to TRBJ2-5; possibly TRBD1 for D (5 bases). The CDR3 is made up of 15 amino acids. In germline, CDR1 is MDHEN, CDR2 SYDVKM. The V and J ends lost 1 base and 2 bases respectively, with 11 bases between them. Together with reference TRBV28 and TRBJ2-5, the CDR3 gives the full variable domain: DVKVTQSSRYLVKRTGEKVFLECVQDMDHENMFWYRQDPGLGLRLIYFSYDVKMKEKGDIPEGYSVSREKKERFSLILESASTNQTSMYLCASSLSAGWQETQYFGPGTRLLVL.

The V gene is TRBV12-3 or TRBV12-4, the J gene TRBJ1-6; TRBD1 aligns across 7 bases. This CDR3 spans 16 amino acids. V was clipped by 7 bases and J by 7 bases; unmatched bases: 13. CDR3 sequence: CASTLRGGTANSPLHF. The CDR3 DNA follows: TGTGCCAGCACCCTTAGGGGTGGGACAGCCAATTCACCCCTCCACTTT.

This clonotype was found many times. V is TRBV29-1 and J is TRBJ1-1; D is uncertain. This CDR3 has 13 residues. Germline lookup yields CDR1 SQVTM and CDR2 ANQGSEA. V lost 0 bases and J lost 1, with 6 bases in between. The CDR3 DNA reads TGCAGCGTTGAAGAACAGCAGAACACTGAAGCTTTCTTT. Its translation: CSVEEQQNTEAFF. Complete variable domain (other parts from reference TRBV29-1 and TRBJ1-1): SAVISQKPSRDICQRGTSLTIQCQVDSQVTMMFWYRQQPGQSLTLIATANQGSEATYESGFVIDKFPISRPNLTFSTLTVSNMSPEDSSIYLCSVEEQQNTEAFFGQGTRLTVV.